Described below is a single T cell receptor beta chain sequence and its context. Its antigen is as yet unknown. This entry is derived from a study of cytotoxic CD8 clonotypes in ibrutinib-treated CLL. The study's findings and limits: Clonality was higher at baseline than in age-matched healthy donors and tracked circulating CD8+ T-cell counts.

With V trimmed by 5 bases and J by 0 bases, 3 bases remained unmatched. CDR3 length equals 15 residues. Germline CDR1 reads SEHNR; CDR2 reads FQNEAQ (reference sequence). Measured with immunoSEQ multiplex PCR; TCRdb has only the in-frame clones, and not every one. This sample has 80,000 to 95,000 clones, with about 76% found just once. The specimen was PBMCs, collected after 12 months of ibrutinib treatment. V usage is TRBV7-9 and J usage is TRBJ2-1, with 8 bases lining up with TRBD1. This sequence originates from a human donor with chronic lymphocytic leukemia. The CDR3, as DNA: TGTGCCAGCAGCCGTGACAGGGGCTCCTACAATGAGCAGTTCTTC. Translated, it gives CASSRDRGSYNEQFF.